This is a list of T cell receptor beta chains from one sample in a study of cytomegalovirus exposure and HLA in healthy donors. Generated by immunoSEQ multiplex PCR, the TCRdb table keeps only in-frame clones and is missing some. The profile shows around 59,000 clones, 80% of them singletons. The sequenced material came from PBMCs. The receptors were gathered from a woman aged 40 to 50 in good health and CMV-seronegative. CDR3s include the opening cysteine and the closing phenylalanine or tryptophan. Fields, in order: J gene, D gene, CDR3 length, clone size, V gene, CDR3 DNA, CDR3 protein. The D gene is left open where the match is weak. Size is stated for part of the rows, as once, few or many counts, or as a class when the clone is expanded.

TRBJ2-1 TRBD2 17 once TRBV28 TGTGCCAGCAGTTTATTCCTCCTAGCGGGAGGTGGCAATGAGCAGTTCTTC CASSLFLLAGGGNEQFF
TRBJ1-5 TRBD1 14 . TRBV5-5 TGTGCCAGCAGCTTCGGACAGGGGGAAAGGCCCCAGCATTTT CASSFGQGERPQHF
TRBJ2-1 . 11 . TRBV29-1 TGCAGCGCCCTTAATTACAATGAGCAGTTCTTC CSALNYNEQFF
TRBJ2-2 TRBD2 17 . TRBV9 TGTGCCAGCAGCTCCAATAGCGGGAGGGCCCATGCCGGGGAGCTGTTTTTT CASSSNSGRAHAGELFF
TRBJ2-7 TRBD2 15 . TRBV28 TGTGCCAGCAGTTCCCCATTTAGCGGGAGGGCCCAGCAGTACTTC CASSSPFSGRAQQYF
TRBJ2-3 . 14 . TRBV6-1 TGTGCCAGCAGTGAAGTTTCTAGGGGGGATACGCAGTATTTT CASSEVSRGDTQYF
TRBJ2-7 TRBD2 16 once TRBV7-9 TGTGCCAGCAGCGGAGGGACTAGCGGCAGCTCCTACGAGCAGTACTTC CASSGGTSGSSYEQYF
TRBJ2-7 TRBD2 16 few TRBV15 TGTGCCACCAGCAGCCTCGGACTAGCCAACTACTACGAGCAGTACTTC CATSSLGLANYYEQYF
TRBJ2-7 . 17 few TRBV5-6 TGTGCCAGCAGCTCGGGGAGGGGGGGGCTAAGCATCTACGAGCAGTACTTC CASSSGRGGLSIYEQYF
TRBJ2-5 TRBD1 19 . TRBV5-4 TGTGCCAGCAGCTTGACGGGACAGGGGAGGGGTGGGTTAGGAGAGACCCAGTACTTC CASSLTGQGRGGLGETQYF
TRBJ1-2 TRBD1 15 . TRBV7-9 TGTGCCAGCAGTTCCACGGGACAGGCCCCCCCCGGCTACACCTTC CASSSTGQAPPGYTF
TRBJ1-1 TRBD1 14 few TRBV7-6 TGTGCCAGCAGCTTAGCGGGACAGGGCACTGAAGCTTTCTTT CASSLAGQGTEAFF
TRBJ2-2 TRBD1 15 . TRBV9 TGTGCCAGCAGCGTGCGACAGGGAAACACCGGGGAGCTGTTTTTT CASSVRQGNTGELFF
TRBJ2-3 TRBD2 15 . TRBV15 TGTGCCACCAGCAGAATAGCGGGAGCAAAAGATACGCAGTATTTT CATSRIAGAKDTQYF
TRBJ1-1 . 16 . TRBV7-2 TGTGCCAGCAGCTTAGGGCTCCAGGGAAGGGACACTGAAGCTTTCTTT CASSLGLQGRDTEAFF
TRBJ2-7 . 14 . TRBV4-1 TGCGCCAGCAGCCGCCGGGACTTAGCCTACGAGCAGTACTTC CASSRRDLAYEQYF
TRBJ1-1 . 14 . TRBV29-1 TGCAGCATTTCCATGATGGGGGGGGACACTGAAGCTTTCTTT CSISMMGGDTEAFF
TRBJ2-1 . 16 . TRBV4-3 TGCGCCAGCAGCCAAGAGGCGGGACCGCGCCCCAATGAGCAGTTCTTC CASSQEAGPRPNEQFF
TRBJ2-2 . 16 few TRBV6-4 TGTGCCAGCAGTGACAGCTCAGGGACGAACACCGGGGAGCTGTTTTTT CASSDSSGTNTGELFF
TRBJ2-1 TRBD1 16 . TRBV4-3 TGCGCCAGCAGCCAGGACAGGGATGGATCCTACAATGAGCAGTTCTTC CASSQDRDGSYNEQFF
TRBJ1-1 TRBD1 16 . TRBV28 TGTGCCAGCAGTTTTAGGGGCAGGGGGCTGAACACTGAAGCTTTCTTT CASSFRGRGLNTEAFF
TRBJ1-3 . 14 few TRBV27 TGTGCCAGCAGTTTACAGGGTGCAGGAAACACCATATATTTT CASSLQGAGNTIYF
TRBJ2-7 TRBD1 14 . TRBV2 TGTGCCAGCAACCCAGGAGGGACAGGGCTCGTGCAGTACTTC CASNPGGTGLVQYF
TRBJ2-3 . 13 few TRBV15 TGTGCCACCAGCAGAGTTCACACAGATACGCAGTATTTT CATSRVHTDTQYF
TRBJ2-1 TRBD1 16 . TRBV7-3 TGTGCCAGCAGTCCCTCTGAGGGACAGACATACAATGAGCAGTTCTTC CASSPSEGQTYNEQFF
TRBJ2-2 . 16 . TRBV6-5 TGTGCCAGCAGTTACTCGACGGCTAGCGCCGGCCGGGAGCTGTTTTTT CASSYSTASAGRELFF
TRBJ2-2 TRBD2 16 . TRBV19 TGTGCCAGTAGTAGGCGGGAGGGCCTCGATTCTGGGGAGCTGTTTTTT CASSRREGLDSGELFF
TRBJ2-7 . 16 . TRBV28 TGTGCCAGCAGTCCGTACGACAGGCTTCGGGGCAACGAGCAGTACTTC CASSPYDRLRGNEQYF
TRBJ2-2 TRBD1 14 . TRBV5-1 TGCGCCAGCAGCTTGACAGGGGAATCCGGGGAGCTGTTTTTT CASSLTGESGELFF
TRBJ2-1 . 15 . TRBV9 TGTGCCAGCAGCGTAGGCCCCCTAGTCCCCAATGAGCAGTTCTTC CASSVGPLVPNEQFF
TRBJ2-1 . 13 . TRBV5-4 TGTGCCAGCAGCTTGGTGCAGGAAGGTGAGCAGTTCTTC CASSLVQEGEQFF
TRBJ1-2 . 13 . TRBV2 TGTGCCAGCAGTCTGGGGGGGTTTGATGGCTACACCTTC CASSLGGFDGYTF
TRBJ1-5 TRBD1 15 . TRBV28 TGTGCCAGCAGTTCCCTCGGACAGGACAATCAGCCCCAGCATTTT CASSSLGQDNQPQHF
TRBJ1-1 . 16 . TRBV28 TGTGCCAGCAGTACCCGGACACTCCTTTGGAACACTGAAGCTTTCTTT CASSTRTLLWNTEAFF
TRBJ1-2 TRBD1 15 . TRBV28 TGTGCCAGCAGTTCCACGACAGGGGCGACGGGGGGCTACACCTTC CASSSTTGATGGYTF
TRBJ2-7 . 13 . TRBV27 TGTGCCAGCAGCCAGACAGTTACCTACGAGCAGTACTTC CASSQTVTYEQYF
TRBJ2-3 . 17 . TRBV5-5 TGTGCCAGCAGCCTCGCTCCCGGGACAAAGAGCACAGATACGCAGTATTTT CASSLAPGTKSTDTQYF
TRBJ2-3 TRBD2 18 . TRBV11-2 TGTGCCAGCAGCTTAACATCCGGGACTAGCGGGTTCACGGATACGCAGTATTTT CASSLTSGTSGFTDTQYF
TRBJ2-3 TRBD1 15 . TRBV5-1 TGCGCCAGCAGCAAGGGACAGCCAGCGTCAGATACGCAGTATTTT CASSKGQPASDTQYF
TRBJ2-2 . 15 . TRBV19 TGTGCCAGTAGTATTTGGCAAACGGGCACCGGGGAGCTGTTTTTT CASSIWQTGTGELFF
TRBJ2-4 TRBD1 19 few TRBV6-1 TGTGCCAGCAGTGTAACGACAGGGGTCGTAGGTAATGCCAAAAACATTCAGTACTTC CASSVTTGVVGNAKNIQYF
TRBJ2-2 TRBD1 14 . TRBV7-9 TGTGCCAGCAGCTTTGGACAGGGGTCCGGGGAGCTGTTTTTT CASSFGQGSGELFF
TRBJ2-6 . 16 . TRBV5-1 TGCGCCAGCAGCTTGACAGGGCTCTCTGGGGCCAACGTCCTGACTTTC CASSLTGLSGANVLTF
TRBJ1-6 . 13 . TRBV7-2 TGTGCCAGCAGCTTATCGGGGAATTCACCCCTCCACTTT CASSLSGNSPLHF
TRBJ1-2 . 13 . TRBV28 TGTGCCAGCAGTTCCGTGCGGTCCTATGGCTACACCTTC CASSSVRSYGYTF
TRBJ1-2 TRBD1 16 . TRBV10-3 TGTGCCATCAGTGATAAGCGGGACAGGGACTCCTATGGCTACACCTTC CAISDKRDRDSYGYTF
TRBJ1-1 TRBD1 15 . TRBV9 TGTGCCAGCACCCCTTCGGGACAGTTGAACACTGAAGCTTTCTTT CASTPSGQLNTEAFF
TRBJ1-5 TRBD1 17 . TRBV19 TGTGCCAGTAGTTACCGATCCGGGACAGGGAAGGCGCAGCCCCAGCATTTT CASSYRSGTGKAQPQHF
TRBJ2-2 . 14 . TRBV5-8 TGTGCCAGCAACCGAAACAGGGTCACCGGGGAGCTGTTTTTT CASNRNRVTGELFF
TRBJ2-1 . 13 . TRBV14 TGTGCCAGCAGCCAAGACCAATACAATGAGCAGTTCTTC CASSQDQYNEQFF
TRBJ2-1 . 13 . TRBV7-6 TGTGCCAGCAGTATAGGGGCCTACAATGAGCAGTTCTTC CASSIGAYNEQFF
TRBJ2-7 TRBD2 18 . TRBV28 TGTGCCAGCAGTTCCCTCCGACCTCTAGCGGGAGGAGGGGGGGAGCAGTACTTC CASSSLRPLAGGGGEQYF
TRBJ2-2 TRBD2 16 . TRBV19 TGTGCCAGTAGCCCAGGGACTAGCGTGAACACCGGGGAGCTGTTTTTT CASSPGTSVNTGELFF
TRBJ2-7 TRBD1 13 few TRBV19 TGTGCCAGTAGTCTAACAGGGGGAAAGGTGCAGTACTTC CASSLTGGKVQYF
TRBJ1-5 . 13 . TRBV28 TGTGCCAGCAGTTTTCTCCCGAGTCAGCCCCAGCATTTT CASSFLPSQPQHF
TRBJ2-5 TRBD2 15 . TRBV4-2 TGTGCCAGCAGCCAAACAGCGGGAGGTTGGGAGACCCAGTACTTC CASSQTAGGWETQYF
TRBJ2-7 . 15 . TRBV7-2 TGTGCCAGCAGCTTAGCGTTGGCGGGGTCCTACGAGCAGTACTTC CASSLALAGSYEQYF
TRBJ2-1 . 12 . TRBV19 TGTGCCAGTAGCACGCAGGGCAATGAGCAGTTCTTC CASSTQGNEQFF
TRBJ2-7 . 12 . TRBV10-3 TGTGCCATCAGCCAGGACAGCTACGAGCAGTACTTC CAISQDSYEQYF
TRBJ2-7 . 17 . TRBV7-8 TGTGCCAGCAGCTTAGCGCTGGGGCAGGGGACCCTTTACGAGCAGTACTTC CASSLALGQGTLYEQYF